This TCR beta chain was profiled in a study of blood T cell repertoires in COVID-19. About the study: The United States, Italy and Spain were the sources of the acute and convalescent COVID-19 samples.

Original analysis: Estimation of nucleated cell counts relied on the amplification of reference gene primers. Assay: immunoSEQ multiplex PCR; the TCRdb copy retains only in-frame clones and omits some. That table supplies the V and J calls and clone size; D and trimming were determined from the DNA. The table records about 180,000 clones, 81% of them present only once. Sequenced: PBMCs or T cells enriched from blood (not recorded which). This receptor was obtained from a woman in her 40s with acute COVID-19.

The CDR3, as DNA: TGTGCCAGCAGCCGGAGGGGACCCAGCGGAGATACGCAGTATTTT. As protein: CASSRRGPSGDTQYF. V and J are TRBV13 and TRBJ2-3; TRBD2 might be the D (6 bases). The CDR3 contains 15 residues. V shed 5 bases and J shed 5 bases, with 17 bases lying between them. CDR1 is PRHDT, CDR2 FYEKMQ, per germline (reference sequence).